These 13 T cell receptor beta chains originate from one sample sequenced in a study of long-term antiretroviral therapy in people with HIV. The run of the v3.0 immunoSEQ assay was at survey level. Profiled with immunoSEQ multiplex PCR; TCRdb holds only in-frame clones, not every one. This sample yields about 35,000 clones, of which approximately 83% are seen a single time; under 12% belongs to the top ten. The sequencing here drew on unsorted PBMCs, taken 2.2 years after starting antiretroviral therapy. All receptors come from a man aged 18 to 30 with HIV.

This clone appeared a single time. The CDR3, as DNA: TGTGCCAAAGAGGGAGATACGCAGTATTTT. The encoded protein is CAKEGDTQYF. The J gene is TRBJ2-3, the V gene TRBV2, with D possibly matching TRBD2 (5 bases). Germline CDR1 and CDR2: SNHLY and FYNNEI. V gave up 10 bases and J gave up 5 bases, with 7 bases separating them. The CDR3 length is 10 residues. Variable domain in full (rest from reference TRBV2 and TRBJ2-3): EPEVTQTPSHQVTQMGQEVILRCVPISNHLYFYWYRQILGQKVEFLVSFYNNEISEKSEIFDDQFSVERPDGSNFTLKIRSTKLEDSAMYFCAKEGDTQYFGPGTRLTVL.

V is TRBV9 and J is TRBJ1-2; 8 bases are a match to TRBD1. CDR3 length: 14 residues. J was trimmed by 6 bases and V by 4 bases; bases with no gene match: 8. Germline loops: CDR1 SGDLS, CDR2 YYNGEE. The CDR3, as DNA: TGTGCCAGCAGCACCACACAGGGGGTGAATGGCTACACCTTC. Translation gives CASSTTQGVNGYTF.

The chain is built from TRBV29-1 and TRBJ1-1; D is undetermined. V lost 3 bases, J lost 1 base, and 9 bases lay in between. The CDR3 sequence is 13 residues long. From germline, CDR1 is SQVTM and CDR2 ANQGSEA. The CDR3 here is CSVDSPENTEAFF. In nucleotides, the CDR3 is TGCAGCGTTGACAGCCCCGAGAACACTGAAGCTTTCTTT.

This chain links TRBV5-1 with TRBJ2-5; a weak D match, TRBD2 (5 bases). Germline lookup yields CDR1 SGHRS and CDR2 YFSETQ. Between the trimmed V and J ends, which lost 0 bases and 1 base, there was a span of 16 bases. This CDR3 spans 17 amino acids. CDR3 sequence reads: CASSLGAGSALQETQYF. CDR3 in DNA: TGCGCCAGCAGCTTGGGGGCGGGTAGCGCGCTCCAAGAGACCCAGTACTTC.

The chain carries TRBV30 and TRBJ1-1, with TRBD1 as a possible D gene (6 bases). V was shortened by 1 base and J by 2 bases, with 14 bases between the two germline ends. The length of the CDR3 is 15 residues. CDR1 is GTSNPN, CDR2 SVGIG, per germline (reference sequence). CDR3 in amino acids: CAWSEGPTGNTEAFF. CDR3 coding DNA: TGTGCCTGGAGTGAGGGACCGACAGGCAACACTGAAGCTTTCTTT.

The rearrangement uses TRBV7-2 and TRBJ2-2; a weak D match, TRBD1 (6 bases). V lost 4 bases and J 0 bases, leaving 12 bases between the germline ends. The length of the CDR3 is 16 residues. Germline CDR1 and CDR2: SGHTA and FQGNSA. The chain's CDR3 is CASSSFGGANTGELFF. The CDR3 nucleotides read TGTGCCAGCAGCTCCTTTGGGGGCGCGAACACCGGGGAGCTGTTTTTT.

The V gene is TRBV14, the J gene TRBJ1-2; D remains unclear. CDR1 and CDR2 from the germline V gene are SGHDN and FVKESK. The CDR3 has 16 residues. The germline V and J ends were trimmed by 4 bases and 4 bases, with 19 bases remaining between them. CDR3 protein: CASSPDRVSRIYGYTF. CDR3 coding DNA: TGTGCCAGCAGCCCTGACCGGGTCTCAAGAATCTATGGCTACACCTTC.

The gene calls are TRBV7-2 and TRBJ1-6; 9 nucleotides agree with TRBD1. The CDR3 runs to 16 residues. The junction had 12 bases not matched to a gene; V was cut back by 6 bases and J by 9 bases. In germline, CDR1 is SGHTA, CDR2 FQGNSA. In nucleotides, the CDR3 is TGTGCCAGCAGGCGTAATACCGGGACAGGGAGTTCACCCCTCCACTTT. Its translation: CASRRNTGTGSSPLHF.

The chain employs TRBV7-9 and TRBJ2-1; no firm D call. This CDR3 comprises 13 residues. V was clipped by 1 base and J by 5 bases, with 6 bases between them. Germline CDR1 and CDR2: SEHNR and FQNEAQ (reference sequence). CDR3 DNA: TGTGCCAGCAGCTTAGGGAGCCACAATGAGCAGTTCTTC. Translation gives CASSLGSHNEQFF.

The chain links TRBV5-6 to TRBJ2-1; 10 nucleotides agree with TRBD2. With 4 bases clipped from V and 5 bases from J, the junction kept 12 bases outside the gene matches. The CDR3 loop spans 17 amino acids. Looked up from germline, CDR1 is SGHDT and CDR2 is YYEEEE. CDR3 sequence (DNA): TGTGCCAGCAGCAGGGCCACTACTAGCGGGGTTAACAATGAGCAGTTCTTC. It specifies CASSRATTSGVNNEQFF.

This chain uses TRBV6-1 with TRBJ2-3; D remains unclear. Germline V lookup: CDR1 MNHNS, CDR2 SASEGT. CDR3 length: 16 residues. The V end was cut by 1 base, the J end by 0 bases, with 11 bases between. CDR3 DNA: TGTGCCAGCAGTGAAGTAACTAACCCTAGCACAGATACGCAGTATTTT. Translated: CASSEVTNPSTDTQYF.

The rearrangement joins TRBV5-1 to TRBJ1-2; tentative D call: TRBD1 (6 bases). Germline-derived CDR1 and CDR2 are SGHRS and YFSETQ. The CDR3 is made up of 13 amino acids. V dropped 0 bases and J dropped 7 bases, with 10 bases sitting between them. Here the CDR3 DNA reads TGCGCCAGCAGCTTGGAACAGGGAACTGGCTACACCTTC. Encoded protein: CASSLEQGTGYTF.

The table lists this clone with a count of one. The CDR3 DNA reads as TGTGCCAGTAGTCCCAATTCTTGGAGCAATCAGCCCCAGCATTTT. Amino acid sequence: CASSPNSWSNQPQHF. The chain combines TRBV19 with TRBJ1-5; D remains ambiguous. V was trimmed by 5 bases and J by 1 base, leaving 12 bases between them. The CDR3 runs 15 residues. Germline loops: CDR1 LNHDA, CDR2 SQIVND (reference sequence).